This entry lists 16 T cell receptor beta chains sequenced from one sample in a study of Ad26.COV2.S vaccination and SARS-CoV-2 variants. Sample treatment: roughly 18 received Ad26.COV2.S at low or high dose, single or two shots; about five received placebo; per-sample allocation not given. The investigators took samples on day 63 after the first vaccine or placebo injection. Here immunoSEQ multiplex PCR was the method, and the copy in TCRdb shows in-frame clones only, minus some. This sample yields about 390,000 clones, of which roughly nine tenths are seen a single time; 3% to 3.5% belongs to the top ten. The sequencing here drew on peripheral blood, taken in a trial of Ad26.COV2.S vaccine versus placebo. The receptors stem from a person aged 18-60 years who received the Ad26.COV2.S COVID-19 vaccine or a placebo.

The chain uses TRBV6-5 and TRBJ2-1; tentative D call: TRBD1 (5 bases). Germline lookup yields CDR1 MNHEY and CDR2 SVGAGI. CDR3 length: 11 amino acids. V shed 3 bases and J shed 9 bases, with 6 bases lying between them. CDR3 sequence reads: CASSYRGEQFF. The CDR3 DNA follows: TGTGCCAGCAGTTATAGGGGTGAGCAGTTCTTC.

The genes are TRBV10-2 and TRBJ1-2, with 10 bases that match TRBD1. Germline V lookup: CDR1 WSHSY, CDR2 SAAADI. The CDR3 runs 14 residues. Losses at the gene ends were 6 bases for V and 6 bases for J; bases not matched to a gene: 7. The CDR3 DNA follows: TGCGCCAGCAGAACGACCGGGACAGGGGATGGCTACACCTTC. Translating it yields CASRTTGTGDGYTF.

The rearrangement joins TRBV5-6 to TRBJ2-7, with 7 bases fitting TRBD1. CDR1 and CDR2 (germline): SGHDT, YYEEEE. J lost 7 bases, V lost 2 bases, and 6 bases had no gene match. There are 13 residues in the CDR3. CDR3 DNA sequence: TGTGCCAGCAGCTTAACCGGGACAGCAGAGCAGTACTTC. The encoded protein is CASSLTGTAEQYF.

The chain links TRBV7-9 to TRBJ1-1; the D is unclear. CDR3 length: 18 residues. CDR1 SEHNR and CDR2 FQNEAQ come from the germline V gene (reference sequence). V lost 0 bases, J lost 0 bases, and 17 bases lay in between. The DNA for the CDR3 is TGTGCCAGCAGCTTAGCGGGTCAAGTCTTGCGGATGAACACTGAAGCTTTCTTT. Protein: CASSLAGQVLRMNTEAFF.

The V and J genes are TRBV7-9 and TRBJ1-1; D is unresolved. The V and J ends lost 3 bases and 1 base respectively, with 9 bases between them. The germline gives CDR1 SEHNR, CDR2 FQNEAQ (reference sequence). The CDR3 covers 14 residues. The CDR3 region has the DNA TGTGCCAGCAGCTTGGGTCCCGGGAACACTGAAGCTTTCTTT. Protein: CASSLGPGNTEAFF.

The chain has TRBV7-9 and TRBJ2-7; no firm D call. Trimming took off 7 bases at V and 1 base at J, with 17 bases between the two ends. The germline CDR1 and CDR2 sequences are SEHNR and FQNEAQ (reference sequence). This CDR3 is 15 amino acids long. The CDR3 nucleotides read TGTGCCAGCAACGATGCCAATACATATTCCTACGAGCAGTACTTC. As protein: CASNDANTYSYEQYF.

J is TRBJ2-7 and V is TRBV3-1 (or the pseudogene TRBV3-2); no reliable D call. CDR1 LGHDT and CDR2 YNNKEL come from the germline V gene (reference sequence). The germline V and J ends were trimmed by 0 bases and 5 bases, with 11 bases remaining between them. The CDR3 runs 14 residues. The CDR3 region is CASSQDPGFNEQYF. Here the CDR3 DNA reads TGTGCCAGCAGCCAAGACCCGGGTTTCAACGAGCAGTACTTC.

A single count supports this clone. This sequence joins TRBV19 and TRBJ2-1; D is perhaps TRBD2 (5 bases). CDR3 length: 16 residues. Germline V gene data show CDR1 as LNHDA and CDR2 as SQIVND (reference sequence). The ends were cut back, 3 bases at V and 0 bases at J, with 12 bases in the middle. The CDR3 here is CASSMGSGSSYNEQFF. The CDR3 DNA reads TGTGCCAGTAGTATGGGGAGCGGAAGCTCCTACAATGAGCAGTTCTTC.

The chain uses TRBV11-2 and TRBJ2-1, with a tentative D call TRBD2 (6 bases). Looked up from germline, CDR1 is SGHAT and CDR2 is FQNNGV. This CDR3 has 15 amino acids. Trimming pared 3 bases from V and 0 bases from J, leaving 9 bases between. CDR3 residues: CASSFSGFSYNEQFF. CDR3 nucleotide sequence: TGTGCCAGCAGCTTTAGCGGATTCTCCTACAATGAGCAGTTCTTC.

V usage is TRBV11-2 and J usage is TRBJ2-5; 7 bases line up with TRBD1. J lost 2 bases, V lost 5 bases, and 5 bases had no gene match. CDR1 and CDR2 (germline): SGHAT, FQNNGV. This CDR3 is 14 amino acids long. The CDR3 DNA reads TGTGCCAGCAGCGAAGACAGGGTTCAAGAGACCCAGTACTTC. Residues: CASSEDRVQETQYF.

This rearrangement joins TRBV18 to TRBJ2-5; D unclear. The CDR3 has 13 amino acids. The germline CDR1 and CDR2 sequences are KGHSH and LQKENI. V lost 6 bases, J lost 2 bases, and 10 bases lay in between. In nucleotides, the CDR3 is TGTGCCAGCTCTCAAACGCTGCAAGAGACCCAGTACTTC. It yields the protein CASSQTLQETQYF.

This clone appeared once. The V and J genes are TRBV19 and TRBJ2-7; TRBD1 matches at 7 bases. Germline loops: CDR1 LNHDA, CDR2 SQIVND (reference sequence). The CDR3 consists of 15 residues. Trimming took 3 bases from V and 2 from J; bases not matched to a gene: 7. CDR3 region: CASSMEETGAYEQYF. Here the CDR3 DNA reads TGTGCCAGTAGTATGGAAGAAACAGGGGCCTACGAGCAGTACTTC.

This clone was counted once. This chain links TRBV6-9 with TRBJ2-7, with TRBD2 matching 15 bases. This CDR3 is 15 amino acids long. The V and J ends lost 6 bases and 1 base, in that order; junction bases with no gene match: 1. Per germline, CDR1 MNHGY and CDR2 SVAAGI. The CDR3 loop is CASRGLAGGSYEQYF. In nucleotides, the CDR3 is TGTGCCAGCAGAGGACTAGCGGGGGGGTCCTACGAGCAGTACTTC.

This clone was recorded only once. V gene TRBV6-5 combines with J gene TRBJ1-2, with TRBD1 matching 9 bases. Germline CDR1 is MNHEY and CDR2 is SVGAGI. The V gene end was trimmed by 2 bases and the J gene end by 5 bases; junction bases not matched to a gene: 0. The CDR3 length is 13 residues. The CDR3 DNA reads TGTGCCAGCAGTTACGACAGGGGGTATGGCTACACCTTC. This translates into CASSYDRGYGYTF.

The CDR3 region has the DNA TGCGCCAGCAGTGACGGCGTAAGAATCCCTACCACCGGGGAGCTGTTTTTT. Protein sequence: CASSDGVRIPTTGELFF. V and J are TRBV10-2 and TRBJ2-2, with no clear D. The CDR3 length is 17 residues. Between the trimmed V and J ends, which lost 3 bases and 4 bases, there was a span of 18 bases. The germline CDR1 and CDR2 sequences are WSHSY and SAAADI.

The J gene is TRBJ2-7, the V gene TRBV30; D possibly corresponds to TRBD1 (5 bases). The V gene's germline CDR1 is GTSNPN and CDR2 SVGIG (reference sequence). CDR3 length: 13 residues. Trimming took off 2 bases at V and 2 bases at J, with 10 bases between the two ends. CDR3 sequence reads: CAWSLGLTYEQYF. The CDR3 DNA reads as TGTGCCTGGAGTTTGGGGCTGACCTACGAGCAGTACTTC.